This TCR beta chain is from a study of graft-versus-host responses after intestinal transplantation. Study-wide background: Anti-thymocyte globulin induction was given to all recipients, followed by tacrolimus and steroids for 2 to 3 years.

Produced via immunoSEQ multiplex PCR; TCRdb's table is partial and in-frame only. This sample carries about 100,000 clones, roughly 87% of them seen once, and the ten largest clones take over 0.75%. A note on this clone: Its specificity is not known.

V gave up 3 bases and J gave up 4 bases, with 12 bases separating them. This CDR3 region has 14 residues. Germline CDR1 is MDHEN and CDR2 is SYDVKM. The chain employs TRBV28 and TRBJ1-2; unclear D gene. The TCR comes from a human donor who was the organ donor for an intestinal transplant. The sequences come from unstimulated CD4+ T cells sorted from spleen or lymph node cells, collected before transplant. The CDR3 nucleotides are TGTGCCAGCAGTTTTAGCAGCCTTTCCTATGGCTACACCTTC. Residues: CASSFSSLSYGYTF.